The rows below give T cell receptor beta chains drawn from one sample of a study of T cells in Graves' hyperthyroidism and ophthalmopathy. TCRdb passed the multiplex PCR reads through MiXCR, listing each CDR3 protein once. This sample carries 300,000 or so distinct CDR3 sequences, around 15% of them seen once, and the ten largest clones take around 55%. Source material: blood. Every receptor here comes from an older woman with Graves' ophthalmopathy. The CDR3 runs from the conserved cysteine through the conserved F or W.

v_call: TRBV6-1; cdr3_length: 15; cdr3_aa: CASSPRSDSSYEQYF
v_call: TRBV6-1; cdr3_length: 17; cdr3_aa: CASSEDRQGYFTDTQYF
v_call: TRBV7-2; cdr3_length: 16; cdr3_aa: CASSGGTSGNRNEQFF
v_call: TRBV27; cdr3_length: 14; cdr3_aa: CASGSHLSGNTIYF
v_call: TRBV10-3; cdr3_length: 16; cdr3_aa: CAISERPPTLPDTQYF
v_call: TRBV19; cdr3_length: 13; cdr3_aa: CASSTETGQPQHF
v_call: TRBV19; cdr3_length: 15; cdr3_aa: CASSRQGPGANVLTF
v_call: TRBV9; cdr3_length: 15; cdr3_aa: CASKEGGRISYEQYF
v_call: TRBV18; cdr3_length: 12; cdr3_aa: CASSPLGHEQFF
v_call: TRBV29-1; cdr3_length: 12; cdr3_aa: CSAGGSNQPQHF
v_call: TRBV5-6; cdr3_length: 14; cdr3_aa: CASSFFFGDSGYTF
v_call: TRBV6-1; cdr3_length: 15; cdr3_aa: CASSEAHAKYGELFF
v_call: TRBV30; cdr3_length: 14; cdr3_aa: CAWAVRGRNQPQHF
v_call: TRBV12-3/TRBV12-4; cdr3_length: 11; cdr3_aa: CASTSGNTIYF
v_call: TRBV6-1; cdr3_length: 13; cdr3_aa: CASSTGGGYGYTF
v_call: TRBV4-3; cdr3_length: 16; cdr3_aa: CASSQDGGAGVAEQFF
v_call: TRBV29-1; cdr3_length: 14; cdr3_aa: CSVGGGHLTDTQYF
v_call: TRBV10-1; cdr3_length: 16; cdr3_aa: CASSESSGTLQETQYF
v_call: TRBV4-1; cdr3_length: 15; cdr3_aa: CASSQAASNDYEQYF
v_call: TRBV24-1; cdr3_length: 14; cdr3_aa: CATSFAGANNEQFF
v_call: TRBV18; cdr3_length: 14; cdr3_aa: CASSPQGEVETQYF
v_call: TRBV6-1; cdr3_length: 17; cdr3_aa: CASSRRPGRDSGNTIYF
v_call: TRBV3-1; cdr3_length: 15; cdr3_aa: CASSHEGTQTGELFF
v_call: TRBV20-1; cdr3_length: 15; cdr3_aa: CSARSPNDRGDTQYF
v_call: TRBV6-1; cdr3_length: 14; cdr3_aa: CASRGGEAGSPLHF
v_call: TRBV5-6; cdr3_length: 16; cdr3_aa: CASSLDGGPGSYEQYF